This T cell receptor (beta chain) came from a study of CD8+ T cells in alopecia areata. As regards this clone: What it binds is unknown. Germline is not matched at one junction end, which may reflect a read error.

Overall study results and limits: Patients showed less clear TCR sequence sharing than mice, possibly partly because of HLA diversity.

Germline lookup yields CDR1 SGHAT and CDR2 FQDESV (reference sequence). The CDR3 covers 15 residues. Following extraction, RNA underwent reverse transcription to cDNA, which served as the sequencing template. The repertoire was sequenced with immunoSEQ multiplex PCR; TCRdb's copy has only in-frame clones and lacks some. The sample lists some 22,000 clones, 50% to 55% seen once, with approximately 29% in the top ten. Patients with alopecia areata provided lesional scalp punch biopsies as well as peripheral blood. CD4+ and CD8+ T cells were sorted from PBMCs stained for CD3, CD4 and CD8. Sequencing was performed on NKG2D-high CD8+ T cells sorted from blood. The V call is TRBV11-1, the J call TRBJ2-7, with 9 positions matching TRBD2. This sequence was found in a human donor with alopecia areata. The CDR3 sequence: CASSLAGSETYEQYF. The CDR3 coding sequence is TGTGCCAGCAGCCTAGCGGGGTCAGAGACCTACGAGCAGTACTTC.